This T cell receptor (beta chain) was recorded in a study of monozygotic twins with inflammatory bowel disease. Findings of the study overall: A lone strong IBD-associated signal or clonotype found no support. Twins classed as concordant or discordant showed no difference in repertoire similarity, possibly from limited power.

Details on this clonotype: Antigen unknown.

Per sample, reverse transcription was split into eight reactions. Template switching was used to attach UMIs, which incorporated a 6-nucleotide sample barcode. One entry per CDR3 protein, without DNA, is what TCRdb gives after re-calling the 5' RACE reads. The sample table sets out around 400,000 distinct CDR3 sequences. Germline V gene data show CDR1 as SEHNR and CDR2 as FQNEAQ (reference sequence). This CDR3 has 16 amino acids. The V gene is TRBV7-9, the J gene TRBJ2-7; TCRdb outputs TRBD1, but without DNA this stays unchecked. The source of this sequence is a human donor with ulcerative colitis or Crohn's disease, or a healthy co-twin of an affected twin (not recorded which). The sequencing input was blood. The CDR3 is CASSLVGGQGVYEQYF.